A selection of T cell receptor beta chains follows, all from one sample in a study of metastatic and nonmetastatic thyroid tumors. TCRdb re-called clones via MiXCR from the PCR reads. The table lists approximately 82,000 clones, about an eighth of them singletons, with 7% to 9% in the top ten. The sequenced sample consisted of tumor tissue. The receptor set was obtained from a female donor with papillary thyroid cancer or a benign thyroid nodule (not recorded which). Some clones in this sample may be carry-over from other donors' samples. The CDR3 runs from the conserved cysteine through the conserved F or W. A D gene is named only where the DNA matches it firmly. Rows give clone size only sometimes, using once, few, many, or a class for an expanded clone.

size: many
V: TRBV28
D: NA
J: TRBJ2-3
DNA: TGTGCCAGCAGTTTAGACTTGTGGGACTCGAACACAGATACGCAGTATTTT
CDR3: CASSLDLWDSNTDTQYF

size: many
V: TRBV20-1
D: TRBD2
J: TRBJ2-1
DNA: TGCAGTGCCAGAAAGACTAGCGGTTTGGAGCAGTTCTTC
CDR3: CSARKTSGLEQFF

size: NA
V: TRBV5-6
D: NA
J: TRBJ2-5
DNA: TGTGCCAGCAGCTTGGGCGTGAGAGGGGAGACCCAGTACTTC
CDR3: CASSLGVRGETQYF

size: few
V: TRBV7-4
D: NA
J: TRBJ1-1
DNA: TGTGCCAGCAGTATCGCCACTGAAGCTTTCTTT
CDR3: CASSIATEAFF

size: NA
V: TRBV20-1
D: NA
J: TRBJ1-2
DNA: TGCAGCTCAGGGGCAGCCCCCTATGGCTACACCTTC
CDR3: CSSGAAPYGYTF

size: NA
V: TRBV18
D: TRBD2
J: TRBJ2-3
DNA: TGTGCCAGCTCACCATGGCTAGCGGGGCGGGATACGCAGTATTTT
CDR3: CASSPWLAGRDTQYF

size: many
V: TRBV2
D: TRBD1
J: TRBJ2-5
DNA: TGTGCCAGCAGGATAAGACAGGGGGCGCGGGAGACCCAGTACTTC
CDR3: CASRIRQGARETQYF

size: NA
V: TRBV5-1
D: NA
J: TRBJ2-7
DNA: TGCGCCAGCAGCTTGAGTGTACCCTCCTACGAGCAGTACTTC
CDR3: CASSLSVPSYEQYF

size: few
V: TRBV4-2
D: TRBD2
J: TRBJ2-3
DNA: TGTGCCAGCAGTCCGGGACTAGTCCCGATGACAGATACGCAGTATTTT
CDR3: CASSPGLVPMTDTQYF

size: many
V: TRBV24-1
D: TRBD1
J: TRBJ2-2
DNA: TGTGCCATCAAACAGGGGTCGAACACCGGGGAGCTGTTTTTT
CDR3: CAIKQGSNTGELFF

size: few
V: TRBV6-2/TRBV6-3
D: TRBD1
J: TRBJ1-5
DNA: TGTGCCAGCAGTTCCCCGGGACAGGGCAATCAGCCCCAGCATTTT
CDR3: CASSSPGQGNQPQHF